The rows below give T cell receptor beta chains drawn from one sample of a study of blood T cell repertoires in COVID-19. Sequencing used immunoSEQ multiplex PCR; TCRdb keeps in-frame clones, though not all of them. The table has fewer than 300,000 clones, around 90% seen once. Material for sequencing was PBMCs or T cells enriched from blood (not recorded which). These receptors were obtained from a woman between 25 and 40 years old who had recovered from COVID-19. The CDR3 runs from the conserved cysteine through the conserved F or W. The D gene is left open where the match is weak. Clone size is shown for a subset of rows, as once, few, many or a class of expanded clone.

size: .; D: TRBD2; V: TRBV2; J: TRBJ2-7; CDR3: CASNREVRGGEQYF; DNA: TGTGCCAGCAACAGGGAAGTTCGGGGGGGCGAGCAGTACTTC
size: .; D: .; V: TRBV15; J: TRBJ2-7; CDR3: CATSVERANSYEQYF; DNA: TGTGCCACCAGCGTCGAGAGGGCTAATTCCTACGAGCAGTACTTC
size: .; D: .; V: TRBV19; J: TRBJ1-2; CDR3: CASSIAGSAGGYTF; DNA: TGTGCCAGTAGTATAGCCGGGTCTGCAGGGGGCTACACCTTC
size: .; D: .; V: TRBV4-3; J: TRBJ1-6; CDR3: CASSQEQQDNSPLHF; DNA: TGCGCCAGCAGCCAAGAACAACAGGATAATTCACCCCTCCACTTT
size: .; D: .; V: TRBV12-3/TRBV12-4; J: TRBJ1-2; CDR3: CASSFGRRYGYTF; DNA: TGTGCCAGCAGTTTCGGCAGGAGGTATGGCTACACCTTC
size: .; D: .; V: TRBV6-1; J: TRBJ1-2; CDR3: CASSEPGTNYGYTF; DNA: TGTGCCAGCAGTGAACCGGGAACGAACTATGGCTACACCTTC
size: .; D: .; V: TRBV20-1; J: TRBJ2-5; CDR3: CSASPPILESYQETQYF; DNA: TGCAGTGCTAGTCCGCCGATATTAGAGTCGTACCAAGAGACCCAGTACTTC
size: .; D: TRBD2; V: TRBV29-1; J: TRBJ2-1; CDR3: CSVEGLAESYNEQFF; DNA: TGCAGCGTTGAAGGACTAGCGGAATCCTACAATGAGCAGTTCTTC
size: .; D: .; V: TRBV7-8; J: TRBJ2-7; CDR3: CASSTSEGRAYEQYF; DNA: TGTGCCAGCAGCACCTCGGAGGGCAGGGCCTACGAGCAGTACTTC
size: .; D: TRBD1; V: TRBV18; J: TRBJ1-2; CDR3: CASSPPSQGDYGYTF; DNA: TGTGCCAGCTCACCACCGTCCCAGGGGGACTATGGCTACACCTTC
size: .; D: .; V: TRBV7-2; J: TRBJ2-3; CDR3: CASSQDRVGRADTQYF; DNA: TGTGCCAGCAGCCAAGATCGGGTTGGGAGAGCAGATACGCAGTATTTT
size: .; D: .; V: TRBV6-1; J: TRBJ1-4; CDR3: CASSENRINEKLFF; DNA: TGTGCCAGCAGTGAGAACAGAATAAATGAAAAACTGTTTTTT
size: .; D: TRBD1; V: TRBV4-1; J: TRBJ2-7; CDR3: CASSQGQGGEQYF; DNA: TGCGCCAGCAGCCAGGGACAGGGTGGCGAGCAGTACTTC
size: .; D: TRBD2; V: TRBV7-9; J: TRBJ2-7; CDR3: CASSPPRTSGSDEQYF; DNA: TGTGCCAGCAGCCCTCCCCGGACTAGCGGGAGTGACGAGCAGTACTTC
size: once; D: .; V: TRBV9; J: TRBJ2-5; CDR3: CASSVRGAETQYF; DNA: TGTGCCAGCAGCGTTCGGGGAGCGGAGACCCAGTACTTC
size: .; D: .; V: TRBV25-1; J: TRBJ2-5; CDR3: CASRVAGVETQYF; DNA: TGTGCCAGCAGGGTGGCAGGGGTTGAGACCCAGTACTTC
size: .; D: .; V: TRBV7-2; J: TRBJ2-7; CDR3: CASSPGKGHEQYF; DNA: TGTGCCAGCAGCCCGGGGAAGGGCCACGAGCAGTACTTC
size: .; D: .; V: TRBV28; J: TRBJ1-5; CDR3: CASKTGSNQPQHF; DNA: TGTGCCAGCAAGACGGGAAGCAATCAGCCCCAGCATTTT
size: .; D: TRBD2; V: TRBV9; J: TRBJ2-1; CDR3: CASSGLAVPNEQFF; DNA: TGTGCCAGCAGCGGACTAGCGGTACCCAATGAGCAGTTCTTC
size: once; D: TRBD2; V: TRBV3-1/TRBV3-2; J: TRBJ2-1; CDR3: CASSQAPGMASGSPEQFF; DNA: TGTGCCAGCAGCCAAGCCCCCGGGATGGCTAGCGGGAGTCCTGAGCAGTTCTTC
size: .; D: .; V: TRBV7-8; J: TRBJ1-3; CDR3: CASSLQGNTIYF; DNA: TGTGCCAGCAGCTTACAAGGAAACACCATATATTTT
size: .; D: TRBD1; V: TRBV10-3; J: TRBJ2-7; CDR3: CAISADRDSYEQYF; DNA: TGTGCCATCAGTGCCGACAGGGACTCCTACGAGCAGTACTTC